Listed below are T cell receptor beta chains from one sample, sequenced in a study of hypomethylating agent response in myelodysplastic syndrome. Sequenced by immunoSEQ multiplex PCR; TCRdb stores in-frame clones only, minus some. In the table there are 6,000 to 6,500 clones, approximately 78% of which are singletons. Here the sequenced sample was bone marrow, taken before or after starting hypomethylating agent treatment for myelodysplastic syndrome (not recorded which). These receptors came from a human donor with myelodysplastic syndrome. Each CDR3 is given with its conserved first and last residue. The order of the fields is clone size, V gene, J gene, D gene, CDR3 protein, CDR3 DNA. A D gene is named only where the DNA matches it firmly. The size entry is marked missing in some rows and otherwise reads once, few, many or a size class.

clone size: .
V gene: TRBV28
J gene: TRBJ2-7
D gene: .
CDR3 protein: CASSSTSYEQYF
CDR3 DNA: TGTGCCAGCAGTTCTACATCCTACGAGCAGTACTTC

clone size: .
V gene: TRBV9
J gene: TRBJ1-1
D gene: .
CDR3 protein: CASSVGQAYTEAFF
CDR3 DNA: TGTGCCAGCAGCGTAGGACAGGCTTACACTGAAGCTTTCTTT

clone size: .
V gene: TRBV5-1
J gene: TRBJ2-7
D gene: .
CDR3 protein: CASSASSPAPYEQYF
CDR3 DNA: TGCGCCAGCAGCGCGTCCTCGCCGGCCCCCTACGAGCAGTACTTC

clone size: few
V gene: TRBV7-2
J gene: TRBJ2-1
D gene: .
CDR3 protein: CASSLDSYNEQFF
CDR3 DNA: TGTGCCAGCAGCTTAGACAGCTACAATGAGCAGTTCTTC

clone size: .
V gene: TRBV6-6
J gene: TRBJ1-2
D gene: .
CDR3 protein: CASSGNYGYTF
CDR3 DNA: TGTGCCAGCAGTGGGAACTATGGCTACACCTTC

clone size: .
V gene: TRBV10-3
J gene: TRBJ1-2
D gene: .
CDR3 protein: CAISGVGDNYGYTF
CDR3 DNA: TGTGCCATCAGTGGGGTTGGGGACAACTATGGCTACACCTTC

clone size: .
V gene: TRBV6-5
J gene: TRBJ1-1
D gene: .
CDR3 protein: CASSYLTGAEAFF
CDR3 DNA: TGTGCCAGCAGTTACCTGACAGGAGCAGAAGCTTTCTTT

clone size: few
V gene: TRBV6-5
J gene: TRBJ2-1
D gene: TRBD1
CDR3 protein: CASSSGQGQAYNEQFF
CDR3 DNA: TGTGCCAGCAGTTCAGGACAGGGCCAAGCGTACAATGAGCAGTTCTTC

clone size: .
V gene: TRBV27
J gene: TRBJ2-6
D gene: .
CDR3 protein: CASALSAQLSRANVLTF
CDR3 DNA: TGTGCCAGCGCTCTCTCGGCCCAGCTCTCTAGGGCCAACGTCCTGACTTTC

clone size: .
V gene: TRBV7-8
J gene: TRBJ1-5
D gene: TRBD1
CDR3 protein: CASSLGTGGAQPQHF
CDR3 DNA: TGTGCCAGCAGCTTAGGGACAGGGGGCGCGCAGCCCCAGCATTTT

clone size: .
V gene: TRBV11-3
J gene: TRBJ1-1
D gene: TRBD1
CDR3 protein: CASRRSGTGGRLNTEAFF
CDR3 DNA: TGTGCCAGCAGGAGGAGTGGGACAGGGGGCCGGCTGAACACTGAAGCTTTCTTT

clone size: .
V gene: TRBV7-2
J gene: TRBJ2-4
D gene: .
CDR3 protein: CASSLAPAPTMLNIQYF
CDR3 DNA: TGTGCCAGCAGCTTAGCGCCGGCACCTACCATGTTAAACATTCAGTACTTC

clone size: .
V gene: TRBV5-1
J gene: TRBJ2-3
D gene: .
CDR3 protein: CASSLGYSRTDTQYF
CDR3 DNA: TGCGCCAGCAGCTTGGGTTATTCGAGGACAGATACGCAGTATTTT

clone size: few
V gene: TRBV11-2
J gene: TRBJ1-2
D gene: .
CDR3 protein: CASSLAGNDGYTF
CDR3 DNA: TGTGCCAGCAGCTTAGCAGGGAACGATGGCTACACCTTC

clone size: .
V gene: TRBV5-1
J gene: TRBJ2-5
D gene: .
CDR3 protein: CASSLAGVQVGETQYF
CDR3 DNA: TGCGCCAGCAGCTTGGCCGGGGTACAGGTCGGCGAGACCCAGTACTTC

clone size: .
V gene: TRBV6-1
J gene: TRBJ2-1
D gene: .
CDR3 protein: CASITPGHPYNEQFF
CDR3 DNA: TGTGCCAGCATCACCCCGGGACACCCCTACAATGAGCAGTTCTTC

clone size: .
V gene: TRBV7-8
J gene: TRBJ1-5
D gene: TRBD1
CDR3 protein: CASSLGQGNYQPQHF
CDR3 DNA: TGTGCCAGCAGCTTAGGACAGGGGAATTATCAGCCCCAGCATTTT

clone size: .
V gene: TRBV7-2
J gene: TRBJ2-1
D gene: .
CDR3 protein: CASSLATPRNEQFF
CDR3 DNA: TGTGCCAGCAGCTTAGCGACTCCCCGGAATGAGCAGTTCTTC

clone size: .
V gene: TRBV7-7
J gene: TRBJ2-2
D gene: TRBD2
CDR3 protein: CASSLRLAGLGTGELFF
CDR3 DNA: TGTGCCAGCAGCTTAAGGCTAGCGGGATTGGGAACCGGGGAGCTGTTTTTT

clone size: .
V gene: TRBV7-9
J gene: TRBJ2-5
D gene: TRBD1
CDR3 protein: CASSRQGSLYQETQYF
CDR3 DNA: TGTGCCAGCAGCCGACAGGGGAGTTTGTACCAAGAGACCCAGTACTTC

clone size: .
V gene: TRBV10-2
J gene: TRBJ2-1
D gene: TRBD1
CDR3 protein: CASSESGRGPHNEQFF
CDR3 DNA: TGCGCCAGCAGTGAGTCGGGCAGGGGGCCCCACAATGAGCAGTTCTTC

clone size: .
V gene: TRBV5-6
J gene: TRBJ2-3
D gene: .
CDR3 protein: CASSSRVGASTDTQYF
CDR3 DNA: TGTGCCAGCAGCTCCAGGGTGGGGGCTAGCACAGATACGCAGTATTTT

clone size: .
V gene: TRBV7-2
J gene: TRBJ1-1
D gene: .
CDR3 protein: CASSLAWEGPNTEAFF
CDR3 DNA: TGTGCCAGCAGCTTAGCGTGGGAGGGACCGAACACTGAAGCTTTCTTT

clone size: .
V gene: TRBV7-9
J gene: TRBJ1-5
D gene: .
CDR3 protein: CASSLGGGDQPQHF
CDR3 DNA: TGTGCCAGCAGCTTAGGGGGAGGGGATCAGCCCCAGCATTTT

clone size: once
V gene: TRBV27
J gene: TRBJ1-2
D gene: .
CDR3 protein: CASSLEGNYGYTF
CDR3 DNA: TGTGCCAGCAGTTTAGAGGGCAACTATGGCTACACCTTC

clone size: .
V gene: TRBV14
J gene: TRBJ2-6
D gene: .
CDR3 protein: CASSLRPAGANVLTF
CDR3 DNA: TGTGCCAGCAGCCTACGACCCGCTGGGGCCAACGTCCTGACTTTC

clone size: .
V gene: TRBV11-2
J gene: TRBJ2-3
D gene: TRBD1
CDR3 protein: CASSFTGVNTDTQYF
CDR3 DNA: TGTGCCAGCAGCTTTACAGGGGTGAACACAGATACGCAGTATTTT

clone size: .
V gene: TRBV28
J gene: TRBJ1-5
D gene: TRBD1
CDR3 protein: CASRTGTFDQPQHF
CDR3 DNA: TGTGCCAGTAGGACAGGGACGTTCGATCAGCCCCAGCATTTT

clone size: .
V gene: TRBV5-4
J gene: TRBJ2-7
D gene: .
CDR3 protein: CASSLDYEQYF
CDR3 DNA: TGTGCCAGCAGCTTGGACTACGAGCAGTACTTC

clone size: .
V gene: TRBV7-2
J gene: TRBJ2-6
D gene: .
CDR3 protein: CASSPRVSGANVLTF
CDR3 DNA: TGTGCCAGCAGCCCGAGGGTATCTGGGGCCAACGTCCTGACTTTC

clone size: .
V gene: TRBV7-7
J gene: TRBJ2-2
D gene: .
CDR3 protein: CASSFMAGELFF
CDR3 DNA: TGTGCCAGCAGCTTTATGGCCGGGGAGCTGTTTTTT

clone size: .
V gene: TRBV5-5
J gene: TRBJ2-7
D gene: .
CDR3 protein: CASSLARSSYEQYF
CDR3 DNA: TGTGCCAGCAGCTTGGCCCGGAGCTCCTACGAGCAGTACTTC

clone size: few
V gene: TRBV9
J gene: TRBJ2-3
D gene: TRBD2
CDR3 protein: CASSVAGGEYISDTQYF
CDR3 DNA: TGTGCCAGCAGCGTAGCTGGGGGGGAGTACATTTCAGATACGCAGTATTTT

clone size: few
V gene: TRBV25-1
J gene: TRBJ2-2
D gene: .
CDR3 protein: CASRLNSNTGELFF
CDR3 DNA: TGTGCCAGCAGGTTAAATTCGAACACCGGGGAGCTGTTTTTT

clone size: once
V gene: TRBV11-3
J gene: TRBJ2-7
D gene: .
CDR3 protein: CASSSRLDGTYEQYF
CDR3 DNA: TGTGCCAGCAGCTCCCGGCTTGACGGGACCTACGAGCAGTACTTC

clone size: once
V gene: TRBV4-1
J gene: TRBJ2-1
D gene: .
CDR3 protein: CASRKGGGPYNEQFF
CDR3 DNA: TGCGCCAGCAGGAAAGGGGGTGGGCCCTACAATGAGCAGTTCTTC

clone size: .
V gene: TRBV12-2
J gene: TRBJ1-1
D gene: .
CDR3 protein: CASRLASPGRNTEAFF
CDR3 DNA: TGTGCAAGCCGCTTAGCTTCGCCAGGGAGGAACACTGAAGCTTTCTTT